The clone carrying this T cell receptor (beta chain) was recorded once. Its antigen is not identified. Running of the v3.0 immunoSEQ assay took place at survey level. Produced via immunoSEQ multiplex PCR; TCRdb's table is partial and in-frame only. Among 20,000 to 30,000 clones listed, approximately 95% were seen once. The entry originates in a study of long-term antiretroviral therapy in people with HIV. Notes on the study in general: The repertoire was dominated at all time points by clones expanded before ART.

Every participant gave one or more pre-ART and two or more post-ART PBMC samples. This CDR3 is 14 amino acids long. The germline CDR1 and CDR2 sequences are MNHEY and SMNVEV (reference sequence). Trimming took off 3 bases at V and 0 bases at J, with 9 bases between the two ends. Source: unsorted PBMCs, taken about 5 years after starting antiretroviral therapy. The chain carries TRBV27 and TRBJ2-7; D is unresolved. The sequence was obtained from a woman in her 50s with HIV. CDR3 DNA: TGTGCCAGCAGTTTTAGAACGCACTCCTACGAGCAGTACTTC. The encoded protein is CASSFRTHSYEQYF.